This is a list of T cell receptor beta chains from one sample in a study of metastatic and nonmetastatic thyroid tumors. TCRdb re-called clones from the PCR reads using MiXCR. The sample yields tens of thousands of clones, 20% to 25% seen once. Sample: blood. The source of these receptors is a male donor with papillary thyroid cancer or a benign thyroid nodule (not recorded which). Some clones in this sample may be carry-over from other donors' samples. Both conserved end residues are part of each CDR3. Fields, in order: D gene, clone size, CDR3 length, J gene, V gene, CDR3 DNA, CDR3 protein. D genes are given only for firm matches. A clone size is listed for some rows: how often the clone was seen (once, few, many), or a class if it is expanded.

d_gene: -; abundance: many; len: 14; j_gene: TRBJ2-7; v_gene: TRBV4-2; CDR3nt: TGTGCCAGCAGCCAAGGGGACCTGACCCACGAGCAGTACTTC; CDR3aa: CASSQGDLTHEQYF
d_gene: -; abundance: -; len: 17; j_gene: TRBJ2-1; v_gene: TRBV12-3/TRBV12-4; CDR3nt: TGTGCCAGCAGTCCCCTTGGGGGCCCGAGCTCCTACAATGAGCAGTTCTTC; CDR3aa: CASSPLGGPSSYNEQFF
d_gene: -; abundance: few; len: 16; j_gene: TRBJ2-5; v_gene: TRBV6-2/TRBV6-3; CDR3nt: TGTGCCAGCAGTTACTCGAGTGACGGGTTGGTGGAGACCCAGTACTTC; CDR3aa: CASSYSSDGLVETQYF
d_gene: TRBD2; abundance: -; len: 12; j_gene: TRBJ2-7; v_gene: TRBV11-3; CDR3nt: TGTGCCAGCAGCCTGACTAGCAGCGAGCAGTACTTC; CDR3aa: CASSLTSSEQYF
d_gene: TRBD2; abundance: -; len: 15; j_gene: TRBJ2-1; v_gene: TRBV7-8; CDR3nt: TGTGCCAGCAGCTCCCTAGCGGGTACAACCAATGAGAAGTTCTTC; CDR3aa: CASSSLAGTTNEKFF
d_gene: -; abundance: -; len: 15; j_gene: TRBJ2-5; v_gene: TRBV7-9; CDR3nt: TGTGCCAGCAGCCCCGGGGACACTAGCGTAGAGACCCAGTACTTC; CDR3aa: CASSPGDTSVETQYF
d_gene: -; abundance: -; len: 13; j_gene: TRBJ1-2; v_gene: TRBV6-2/TRBV6-3; CDR3nt: TGTGCCAGCAGTTCCGGGACACCGGGAGGCTACACCTTC; CDR3aa: CASSSGTPGGYTF
d_gene: -; abundance: many; len: 13; j_gene: TRBJ2-1; v_gene: TRBV15; CDR3nt: TGTGCCACCAGCAGAGAAAGACCCAGGGAGCAGTTCTTC; CDR3aa: CATSRERPREQFF
d_gene: TRBD2; abundance: many; len: 15; j_gene: TRBJ2-2; v_gene: TRBV6-1; CDR3nt: TGTGCCAGCAGTGGACTAGCGGGAGACACCGGGGAGCTGTTTTTT; CDR3aa: CASSGLAGDTGELFF
d_gene: TRBD1; abundance: -; len: 18; j_gene: TRBJ2-6; v_gene: TRBV11-1; CDR3nt: TGTGCCAGCAGCTTTGGGACAGGGAAAAGCTCTGGGGCCAACGTCCTGACTTTC; CDR3aa: CASSFGTGKSSGANVLTF
d_gene: -; abundance: -; len: 14; j_gene: TRBJ2-7; v_gene: TRBV2; CDR3nt: TGTGCCAGCAGTGAAGTTGACTCAAACTACGAGCAGTACTTC; CDR3aa: CASSEVDSNYEQYF